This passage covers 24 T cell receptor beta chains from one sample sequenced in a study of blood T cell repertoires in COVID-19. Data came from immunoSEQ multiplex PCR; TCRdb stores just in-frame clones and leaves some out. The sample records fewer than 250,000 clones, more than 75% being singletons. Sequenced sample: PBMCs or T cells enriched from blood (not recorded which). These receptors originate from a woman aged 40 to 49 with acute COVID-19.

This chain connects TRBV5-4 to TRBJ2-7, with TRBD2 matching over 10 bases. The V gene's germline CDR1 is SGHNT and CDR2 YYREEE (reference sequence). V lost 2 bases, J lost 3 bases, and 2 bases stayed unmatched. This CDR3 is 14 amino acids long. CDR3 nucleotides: TGTGCCAGCAGCTTAGGACTAGCGGACTACGAGCAGTACTTC. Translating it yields CASSLGLADYEQYF.

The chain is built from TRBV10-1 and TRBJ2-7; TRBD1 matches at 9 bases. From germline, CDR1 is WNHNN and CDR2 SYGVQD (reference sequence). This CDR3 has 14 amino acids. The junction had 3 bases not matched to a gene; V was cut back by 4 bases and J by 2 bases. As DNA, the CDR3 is TGCGCCAGCAGTGTCCGGGACAGGGCCTACGAGCAGTACTTC. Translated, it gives CASSVRDRAYEQYF.

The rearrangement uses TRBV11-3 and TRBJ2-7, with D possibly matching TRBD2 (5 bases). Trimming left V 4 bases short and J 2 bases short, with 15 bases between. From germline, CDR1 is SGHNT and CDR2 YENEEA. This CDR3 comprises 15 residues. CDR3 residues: CASSSGLPGAYEQYF. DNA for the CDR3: TGTGCCAGCAGCTCTGGACTCCCTGGGGCCTACGAGCAGTACTTC.

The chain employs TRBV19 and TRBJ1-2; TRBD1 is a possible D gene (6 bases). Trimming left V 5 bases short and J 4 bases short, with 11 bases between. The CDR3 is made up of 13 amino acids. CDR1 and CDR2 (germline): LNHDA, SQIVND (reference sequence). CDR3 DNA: TGTGCCAGTAGTGTACAGGGCAGCTATGGCTACACCTTC. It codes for CASSVQGSYGYTF.

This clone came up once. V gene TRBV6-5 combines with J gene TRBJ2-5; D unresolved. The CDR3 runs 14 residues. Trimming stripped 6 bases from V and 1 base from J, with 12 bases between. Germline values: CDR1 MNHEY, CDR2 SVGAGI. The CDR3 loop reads CASRGRLGQETQYF. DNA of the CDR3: TGTGCCAGCAGGGGCCGGTTAGGCCAAGAGACCCAGTACTTC.

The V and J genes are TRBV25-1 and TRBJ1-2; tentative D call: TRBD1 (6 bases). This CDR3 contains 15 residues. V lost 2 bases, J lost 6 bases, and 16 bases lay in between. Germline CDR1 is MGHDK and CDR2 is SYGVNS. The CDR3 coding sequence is TGTGCCAGCAGTGAACTTGGCAGGGGAAAGGATGGCTACACCTTC. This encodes CASSELGRGKDGYTF.

The CDR3 coding sequence is TGCAGCGTTGCCGACAGGGGTAGCAATCAGCCCCAGCATTTT. It translates to CSVADRGSNQPQHF. The rearrangement uses TRBV29-1 and TRBJ1-5, with TRBD1 identical over 8 bases. V lost 4 bases to trimming and J lost 0 bases; unmatched junction nucleotides: 2. There are 14 residues in the CDR3. The germline V gene has CDR1 SQVTM and CDR2 ANQGSEA.

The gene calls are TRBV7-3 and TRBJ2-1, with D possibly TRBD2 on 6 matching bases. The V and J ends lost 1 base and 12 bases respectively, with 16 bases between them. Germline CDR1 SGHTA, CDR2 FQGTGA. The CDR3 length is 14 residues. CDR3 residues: CASSLSVSGTVQFF. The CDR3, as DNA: TGTGCCAGCAGCTTAAGCGTCTCAGGGACTGTGCAGTTCTTC.

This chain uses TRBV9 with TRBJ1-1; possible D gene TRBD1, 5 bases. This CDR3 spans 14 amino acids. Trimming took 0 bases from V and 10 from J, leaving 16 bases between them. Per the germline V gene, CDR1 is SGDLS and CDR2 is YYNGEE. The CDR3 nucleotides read TGTGCCAGCAGCGTAGCAATCGGGGGTGATCGAGCTTTCTTT. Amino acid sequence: CASSVAIGGDRAFF.

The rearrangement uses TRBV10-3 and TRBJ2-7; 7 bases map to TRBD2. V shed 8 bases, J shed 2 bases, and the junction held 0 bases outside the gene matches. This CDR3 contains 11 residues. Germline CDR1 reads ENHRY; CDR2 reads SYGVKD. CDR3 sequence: CAIGGAYEQYF. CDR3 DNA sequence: TGTGCCATCGGGGGGGCCTACGAGCAGTACTTC.

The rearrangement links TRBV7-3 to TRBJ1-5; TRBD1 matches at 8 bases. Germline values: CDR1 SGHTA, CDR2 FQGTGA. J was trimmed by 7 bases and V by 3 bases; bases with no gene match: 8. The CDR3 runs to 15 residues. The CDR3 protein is CASSFDKTGAQPQHF. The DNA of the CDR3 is TGTGCCAGCAGCTTCGACAAGACAGGGGCCCAGCCCCAGCATTTT.

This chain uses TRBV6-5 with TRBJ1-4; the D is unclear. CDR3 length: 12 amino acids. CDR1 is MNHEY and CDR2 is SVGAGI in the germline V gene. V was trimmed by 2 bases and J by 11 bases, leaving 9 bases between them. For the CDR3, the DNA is TGTGCCAGCAGTTACCCGAGGGAGAAACTGTTTTTT. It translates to CASSYPREKLFF.

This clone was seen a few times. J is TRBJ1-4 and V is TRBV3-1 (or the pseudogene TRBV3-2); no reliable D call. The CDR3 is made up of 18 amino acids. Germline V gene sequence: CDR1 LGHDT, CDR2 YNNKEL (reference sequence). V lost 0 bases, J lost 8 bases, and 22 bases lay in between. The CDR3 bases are TGTGCCAGCAGCCAAGAGGGTGATAACGACCCGGTGGAGGAAAAACTGTTTTTT. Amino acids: CASSQEGDNDPVEEKLFF.

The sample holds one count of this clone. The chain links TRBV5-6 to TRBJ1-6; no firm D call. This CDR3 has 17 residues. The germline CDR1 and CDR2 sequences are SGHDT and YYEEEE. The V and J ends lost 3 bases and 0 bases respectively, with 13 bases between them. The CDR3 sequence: CASSSALSGSYNSPLHF. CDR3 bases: TGTGCCAGCAGCTCGGCCCTCAGCGGCTCCTATAATTCACCCCTCCACTTT.

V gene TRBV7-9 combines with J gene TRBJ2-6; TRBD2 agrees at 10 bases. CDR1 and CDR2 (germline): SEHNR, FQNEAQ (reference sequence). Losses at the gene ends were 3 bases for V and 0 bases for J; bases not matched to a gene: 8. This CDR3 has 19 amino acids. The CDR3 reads CASSFKGPSGGSGANVLTF. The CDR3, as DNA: TGTGCCAGCAGCTTCAAGGGTCCTAGCGGGGGCTCTGGGGCCAACGTCCTGACTTTC. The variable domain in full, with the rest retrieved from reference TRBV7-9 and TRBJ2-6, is DTGVSQNPRHKITKRGQNVTFRCDPISEHNRLYWYRQTLGQGPEFLTYFQNEAQLEKSRLLSDRFSAERPKGSFSTLEIQRTEQGDSAMYLCASSFKGPSGGSGANVLTFGAGSRLTVL.

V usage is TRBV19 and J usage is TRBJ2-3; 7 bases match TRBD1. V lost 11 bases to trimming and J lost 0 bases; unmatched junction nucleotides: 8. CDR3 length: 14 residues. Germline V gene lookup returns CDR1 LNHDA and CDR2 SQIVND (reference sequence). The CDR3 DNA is TGTGCCTCGCGTGAGACAGGGAGCACAGATACGCAGTATTTT. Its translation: CASRETGSTDTQYF.

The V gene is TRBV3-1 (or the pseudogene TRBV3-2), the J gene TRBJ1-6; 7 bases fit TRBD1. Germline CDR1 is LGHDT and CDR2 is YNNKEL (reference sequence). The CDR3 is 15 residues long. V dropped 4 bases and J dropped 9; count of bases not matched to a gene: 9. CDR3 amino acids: CASSRRQGLFSPLHF. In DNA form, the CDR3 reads TGTGCCAGCAGCCGCCGACAGGGACTCTTTTCACCCCTCCACTTT.

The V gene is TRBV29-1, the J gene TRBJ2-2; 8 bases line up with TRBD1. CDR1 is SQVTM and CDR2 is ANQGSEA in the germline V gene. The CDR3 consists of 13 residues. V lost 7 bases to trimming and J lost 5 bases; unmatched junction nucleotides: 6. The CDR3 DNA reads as TGCAGCGGGGGACAGGCGGGGACCGGGGAGCTGTTTTTT. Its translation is CSGGQAGTGELFF.

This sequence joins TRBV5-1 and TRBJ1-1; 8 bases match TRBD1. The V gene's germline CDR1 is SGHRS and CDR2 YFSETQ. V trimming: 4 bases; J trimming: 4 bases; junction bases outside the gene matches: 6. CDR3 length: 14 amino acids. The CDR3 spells CASSLNTGGTEAFF. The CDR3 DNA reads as TGCGCCAGCAGCCTAAACACAGGGGGCACTGAAGCTTTCTTT.

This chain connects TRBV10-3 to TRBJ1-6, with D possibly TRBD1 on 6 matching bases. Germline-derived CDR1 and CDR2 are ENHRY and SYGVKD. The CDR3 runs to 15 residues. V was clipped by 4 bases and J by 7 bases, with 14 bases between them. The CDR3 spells CAISALGHLNSPLHF. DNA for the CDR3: TGTGCCATCAGTGCCTTGGGACACCTAAATTCACCCCTCCACTTT.

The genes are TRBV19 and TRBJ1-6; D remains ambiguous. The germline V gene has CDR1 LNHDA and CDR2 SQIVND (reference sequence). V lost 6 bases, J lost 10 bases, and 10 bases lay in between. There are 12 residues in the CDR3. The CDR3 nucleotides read TGTGCCAGTAGCCCCTATGAATCACCCCTCCACTTT. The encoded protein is CASSPYESPLHF.

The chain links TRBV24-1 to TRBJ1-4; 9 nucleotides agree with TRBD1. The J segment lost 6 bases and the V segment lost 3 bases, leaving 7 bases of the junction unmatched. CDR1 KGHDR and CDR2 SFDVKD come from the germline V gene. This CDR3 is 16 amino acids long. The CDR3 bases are TGTGCCACCAGTGATGGTGGACAGGGGCGGGATGAAAAACTGTTTTTT. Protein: CATSDGGQGRDEKLFF.

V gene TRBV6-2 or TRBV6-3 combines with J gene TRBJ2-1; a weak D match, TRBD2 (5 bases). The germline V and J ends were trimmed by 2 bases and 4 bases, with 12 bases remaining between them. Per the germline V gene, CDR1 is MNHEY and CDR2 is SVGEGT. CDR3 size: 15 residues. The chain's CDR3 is CASSYSRGFYNEQFF. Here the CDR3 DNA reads TGTGCCAGCAGTTACAGTCGGGGTTTTTACAATGAGCAGTTCTTC.

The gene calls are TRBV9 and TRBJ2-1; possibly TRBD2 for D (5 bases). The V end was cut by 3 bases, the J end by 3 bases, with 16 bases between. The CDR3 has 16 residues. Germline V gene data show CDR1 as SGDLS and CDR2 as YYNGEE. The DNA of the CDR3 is TGTGCCAGCAGCGCCTCAGCGGTTCCCAACTACAATGAGCAGTTCTTC. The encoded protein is CASSASAVPNYNEQFF. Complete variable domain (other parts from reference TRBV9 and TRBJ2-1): DSGVTQTPKHLITATGQRVTLRCSPRSGDLSVYWYQQSLDQGLQFLIQYYNGEERAKGNILERFSAQQFPDLHSELNLSSLELGDSALYFCASSASAVPNYNEQFFGPGTRLTVL.